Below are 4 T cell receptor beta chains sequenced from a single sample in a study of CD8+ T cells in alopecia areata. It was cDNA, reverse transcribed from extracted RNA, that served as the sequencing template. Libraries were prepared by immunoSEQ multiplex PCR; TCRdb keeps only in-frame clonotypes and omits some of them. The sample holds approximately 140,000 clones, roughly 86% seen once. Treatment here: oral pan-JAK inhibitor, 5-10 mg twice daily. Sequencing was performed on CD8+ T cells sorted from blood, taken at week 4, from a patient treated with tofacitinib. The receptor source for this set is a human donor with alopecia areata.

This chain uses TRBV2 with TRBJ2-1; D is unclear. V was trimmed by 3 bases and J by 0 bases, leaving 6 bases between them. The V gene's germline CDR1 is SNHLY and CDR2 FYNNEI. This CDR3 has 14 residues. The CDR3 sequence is CASSEVASYNEQFF. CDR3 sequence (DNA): TGTGCCAGCAGTGAGGTAGCCTCCTACAATGAGCAGTTCTTC.

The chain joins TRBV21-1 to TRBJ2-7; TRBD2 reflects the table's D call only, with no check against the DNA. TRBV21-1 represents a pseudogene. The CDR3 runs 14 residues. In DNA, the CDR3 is TGTGCCAGCAGCAAGAGTTTTCCCGCTTACGAGCAGTACTTC. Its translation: CASSKSFPAYEQYF.

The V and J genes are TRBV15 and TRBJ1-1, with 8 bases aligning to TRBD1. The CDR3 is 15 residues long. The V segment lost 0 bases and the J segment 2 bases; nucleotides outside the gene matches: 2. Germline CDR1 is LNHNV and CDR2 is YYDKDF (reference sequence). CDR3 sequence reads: CATSRDQGANTEAFF. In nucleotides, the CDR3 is TGTGCCACCAGCAGAGATCAGGGGGCCAACACTGAAGCTTTCTTT.

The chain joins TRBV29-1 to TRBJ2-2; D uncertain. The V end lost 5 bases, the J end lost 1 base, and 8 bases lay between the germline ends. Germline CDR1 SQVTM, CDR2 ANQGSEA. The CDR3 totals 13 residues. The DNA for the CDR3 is TGCAGCGTTATGGCAGGGAACACCGGGGAGCTGTTTTTT. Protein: CSVMAGNTGELFF.